The rows below give T cell receptor beta chains drawn from one sample of a study of blood T cell repertoires in COVID-19. Using immunoSEQ multiplex PCR, the repertoire was profiled, and TCRdb retains in-frame clones only, with some absent. The sample has 95,000 to 150,000 clones, roughly 84% seen once. Material for sequencing was PBMCs or T cells enriched from blood (not recorded which). These receptors were collected from a woman in her twenties or thirties who had recovered from COVID-19. CDR3s include the opening cysteine and the closing phenylalanine or tryptophan. A D gene is named only where the DNA matches it firmly. Clone size appears in some rows only: once, few, many, or a class for an expanded clone.

J,D,V,size,DNA,CDR3
TRBJ1-2,.,TRBV24-1,.,TGTGCCACCAGTGATTTTCGAAACACCCGTGGCTACACCTTC,CATSDFRNTRGYTF
TRBJ1-3,TRBD1,TRBV19,.,TGTGCCAGTAGTTCGACAGGGGCGGCCTACTCTGGAAACACCATATATTTT,CASSSTGAAYSGNTIYF
TRBJ1-5,.,TRBV6-1,.,TGTGCCAGCAGTGAAGCCCCAGGGAATAGCAATCAGCCCCAGCATTTT,CASSEAPGNSNQPQHF
TRBJ1-6,TRBD1,TRBV5-1,.,TGCGCCAGCAGCGCCCGGACAGGGGGCAGTTCACCCCTCCACTTT,CASSARTGGSSPLHF
TRBJ2-1,TRBD2,TRBV4-3,.,TGCGCCAGCAGCCCCCGACTAGCGGGAGGCCCGGTCGCCTACAATGAGCAGTTCTTC,CASSPRLAGGPVAYNEQFF
TRBJ1-1,TRBD1,TRBV14,.,TGTGCCAGCAGCGTCAACAGGGGCATGAACACTGAAGCTTTCTTT,CASSVNRGMNTEAFF
TRBJ2-3,TRBD2,TRBV4-2,few,TGTGCCAGCAGCCATGAACTAGCGGGAACAGATACGCAGTATTTT,CASSHELAGTDTQYF
TRBJ2-2,.,TRBV5-6,.,TGTGCCAGCAGGCTGCGCGGGGTCAACACCGGGGAGCTGTTTTTT,CASRLRGVNTGELFF
TRBJ2-7,.,TRBV18,once,TGTGCCAGCTCACCGGGGGCGGGAGCCAAGGGGGAGCAGTACTTC,CASSPGAGAKGEQYF
TRBJ2-7,TRBD1,TRBV6-2/TRBV6-3,.,TGTGCCAGCAGTACCGTTACAGGGGTGTCCGAGCAGTACTTC,CASSTVTGVSEQYF
TRBJ1-1,.,TRBV18,.,TGTGCCAGCTCACCACCCAAGCACAGGGCTGAAGCTTTCTTT,CASSPPKHRAEAFF
TRBJ1-5,TRBD1,TRBV19,once,TGTGCCAGTAGAGCATCACGGGGCAGGGGGAATACCAACAATCAGCCCCAGCATTTT,CASRASRGRGNTNNQPQHF
TRBJ1-5,TRBD1,TRBV2,.,TGTGCCAGCAGTGAAGACAGGGGAGGTCAGCCCCAGCATTTT,CASSEDRGGQPQHF
TRBJ1-4,TRBD1,TRBV5-1,.,TGCGCCAGCAGCCCGGGACAGGGAGTTAATGAAAAACTGTTTTTT,CASSPGQGVNEKLFF
TRBJ2-7,TRBD2,TRBV6-5,.,TGTGCCAGCAGTTACTCGGATCCTAGCGGGGGGTACGAGCAGTACTTC,CASSYSDPSGGYEQYF
TRBJ1-1,TRBD1,TRBV11-2,.,TGTGCCAGCAGCCCTGGACAGGGGGGCTTGAACACTGAAGCTTTCTTT,CASSPGQGGLNTEAFF
TRBJ1-1,.,TRBV7-9,.,TGTGCCAGCAGCTTCCGGCAGGTAAACACTGAAGCTTTCTTT,CASSFRQVNTEAFF
TRBJ2-7,TRBD2,TRBV9,.,TGTGCCAGCAGCGAGACTAGCGGGAGGGCGTCCTACGAGCAGTACTTC,CASSETSGRASYEQYF
TRBJ1-2,.,TRBV6-5,large,TGTGCCAGCAGTTACGAAGCGGAGTATGGCTACACCTTC,CASSYEAEYGYTF
TRBJ2-1,.,TRBV24-1,few,TGTGCCACCAGTGATTTGCGCAGGGGTAATGAGCAGTTCTTC,CATSDLRRGNEQFF
TRBJ2-1,.,TRBV27,.,TGTGCCAGCAGCCAAAATCCACAGGCGGGGCACTCCTACAATGAGCAGTTCTTC,CASSQNPQAGHSYNEQFF
TRBJ2-1,.,TRBV21-1,.,TGTGCCAGCAGCAAATATAAGCGGGAGACACACAATGAGCAGTTCTTC,CASSKYKRETHNEQFF
TRBJ1-6,.,TRBV6-5,.,TGTGCCAGCAGGGGGGGGACAACCTATTCACCCCTCCACTTT,CASRGGTTYSPLHF
TRBJ2-3,.,TRBV10-1,.,TGCGCCAGCAGTGACAGTGGCACAGATACGCAGTATTTT,CASSDSGTDTQYF
TRBJ2-4,.,TRBV9,.,TGTGCCAGCAGCGTAGAAGTCAGGGACATTCAGTACTTC,CASSVEVRDIQYF
TRBJ2-5,.,TRBV7-2,.,TGTGCCAGCAGCTTAAGCGGGCCCCAAGAGACCCAGTACTTC,CASSLSGPQETQYF
TRBJ2-5,TRBD1,TRBV7-9,.,TGTGCCAGCAGCCGCCCCCCCGGGACAGGGACAGAGACCCAGTACTTC,CASSRPPGTGTETQYF
TRBJ1-6,.,TRBV10-3,.,TGTGCCATCAGTGAGGATCGGTCACCCCTCCACTTT,CAISEDRSPLHF
TRBJ1-1,TRBD1,TRBV28,.,TGTGCCAGCAGTGAGGGGGCGCGGACTGAAGCTTTCTTT,CASSEGARTEAFF
TRBJ2-7,TRBD1,TRBV3-1/TRBV3-2,.,TGTGCCAGCAGCCACGCGACAGGGTCCTACGAGCAGTACTTC,CASSHATGSYEQYF
TRBJ2-3,TRBD1,TRBV4-1,.,TGCGCCAGCAGCCAAGAAGGGGCAGGGGGCCTTGCAAATACGCAGTATTTT,CASSQEGAGGLANTQYF
TRBJ1-1,.,TRBV5-1,.,TGCGCCAGCAGCGCAGGGGTGAACACTGAAGCTTTCTTT,CASSAGVNTEAFF
TRBJ1-2,.,TRBV29-1,.,TGCAGCGTTGACAGGACAGTTGGCTACACCTTC,CSVDRTVGYTF
TRBJ2-7,.,TRBV27,.,TGTGCCAGCAGTTTACTCAGGGGCTCCTACGAGCAGTACTTC,CASSLLRGSYEQYF
TRBJ1-2,TRBD1,TRBV9,.,TGTGCCAGCAGCGTAGAATCGGGGGGACAGGGTACTGGCTACACCTTC,CASSVESGGQGTGYTF
TRBJ2-7,TRBD2,TRBV2,.,TGTGCCAGCCTGGGACTAGCGGGGTATACCGAGCAGTACTTC,CASLGLAGYTEQYF
TRBJ2-2,TRBD2,TRBV4-1,.,TGCGCCAGCAGCCCCACAGGAGCGGGAGGGCCGAAGAACACCGGGGAGCTGTTTTTT,CASSPTGAGGPKNTGELFF